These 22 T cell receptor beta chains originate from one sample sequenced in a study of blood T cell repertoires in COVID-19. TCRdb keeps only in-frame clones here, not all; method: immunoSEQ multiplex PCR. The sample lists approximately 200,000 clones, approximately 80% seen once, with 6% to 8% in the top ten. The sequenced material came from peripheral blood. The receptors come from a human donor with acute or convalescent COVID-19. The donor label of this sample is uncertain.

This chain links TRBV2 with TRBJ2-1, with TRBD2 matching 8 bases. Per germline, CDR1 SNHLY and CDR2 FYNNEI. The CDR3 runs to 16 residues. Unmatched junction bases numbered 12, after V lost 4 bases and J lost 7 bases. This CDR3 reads CASSGVSGVGKNEQFF. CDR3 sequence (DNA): TGTGCCAGCAGTGGGGTTAGCGGGGTTGGAAAGAATGAGCAGTTCTTC.

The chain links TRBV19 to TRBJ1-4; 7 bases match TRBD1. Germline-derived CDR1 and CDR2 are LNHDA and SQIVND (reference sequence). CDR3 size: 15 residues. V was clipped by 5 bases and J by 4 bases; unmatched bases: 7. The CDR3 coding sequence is TGTGCCAGTAGTGGGACCGGGACAGTTAATGAAAAACTGTTTTTT. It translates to CASSGTGTVNEKLFF.

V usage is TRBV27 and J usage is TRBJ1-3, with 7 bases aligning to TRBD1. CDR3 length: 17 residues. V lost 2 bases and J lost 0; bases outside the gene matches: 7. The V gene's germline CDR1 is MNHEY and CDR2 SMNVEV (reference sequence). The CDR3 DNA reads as TGTGCCAGCAGTTTAAATAGGGACAGCAGCTCTGGAAACACCATATATTTT. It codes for CASSLNRDSSSGNTIYF.

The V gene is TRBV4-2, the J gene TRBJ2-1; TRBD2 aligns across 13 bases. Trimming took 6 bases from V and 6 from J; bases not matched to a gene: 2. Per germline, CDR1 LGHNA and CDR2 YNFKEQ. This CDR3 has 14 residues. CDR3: CASRGTSGTNEQFF. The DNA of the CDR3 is TGTGCCAGCAGGGGGACTAGCGGGACCAATGAGCAGTTCTTC.

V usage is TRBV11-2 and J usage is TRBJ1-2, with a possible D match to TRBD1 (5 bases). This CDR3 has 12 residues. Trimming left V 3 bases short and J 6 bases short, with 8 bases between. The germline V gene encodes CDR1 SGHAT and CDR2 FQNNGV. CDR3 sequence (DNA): TGTGCCAGCAGCTTCGGAGGGGATGGCTACACCTTC. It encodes CASSFGGDGYTF.

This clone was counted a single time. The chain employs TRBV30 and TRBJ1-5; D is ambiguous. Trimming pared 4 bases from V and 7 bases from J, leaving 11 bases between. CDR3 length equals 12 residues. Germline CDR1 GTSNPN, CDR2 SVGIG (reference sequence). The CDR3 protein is CAWNQENQPQHF. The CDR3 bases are TGTGCCTGGAATCAAGAGAACCAGCCCCAGCATTTT.

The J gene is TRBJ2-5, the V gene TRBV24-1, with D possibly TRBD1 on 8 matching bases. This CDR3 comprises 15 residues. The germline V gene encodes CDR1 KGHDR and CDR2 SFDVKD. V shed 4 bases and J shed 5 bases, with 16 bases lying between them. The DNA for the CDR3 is TGTGCCACCAGTGAGAACGGACAGGGAGGGGAGACCCAGTACTTC. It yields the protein CATSENGQGGETQYF.

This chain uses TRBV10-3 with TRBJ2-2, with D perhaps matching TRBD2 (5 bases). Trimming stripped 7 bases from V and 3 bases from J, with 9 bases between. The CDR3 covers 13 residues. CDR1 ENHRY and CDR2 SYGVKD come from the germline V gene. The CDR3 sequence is CAIKPEDTGELFF. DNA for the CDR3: TGTGCCATCAAACCGGAGGACACCGGGGAGCTGTTTTTT.

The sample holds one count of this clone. The CDR3 nucleotides read TGTGCCAGCGCGACTAGCGGGAAACACGAGCAGTACTTC. This encodes CASATSGKHEQYF. The chain recombines TRBV12-3 or TRBV12-4 with TRBJ2-7; 11 nucleotides agree with TRBD2. This CDR3 has 13 amino acids. With V trimmed by 8 bases and J by 5 bases, 5 bases remained unmatched.

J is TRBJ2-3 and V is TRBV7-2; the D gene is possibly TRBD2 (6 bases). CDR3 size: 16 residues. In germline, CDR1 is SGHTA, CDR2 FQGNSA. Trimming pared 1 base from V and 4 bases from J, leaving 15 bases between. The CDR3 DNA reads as TGTGCCAGCAGCTTAGTAAGTGGAGGGGTGGCAGATACGCAGTATTTT. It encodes CASSLVSGGVADTQYF.

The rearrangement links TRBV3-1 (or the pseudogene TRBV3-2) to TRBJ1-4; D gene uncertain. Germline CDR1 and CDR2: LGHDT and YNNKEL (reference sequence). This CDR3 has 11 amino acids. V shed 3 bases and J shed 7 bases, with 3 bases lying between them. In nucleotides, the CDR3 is TGTGCCAGCAGCCAGGCTGAAAAACTGTTTTTT. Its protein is CASSQAEKLFF.

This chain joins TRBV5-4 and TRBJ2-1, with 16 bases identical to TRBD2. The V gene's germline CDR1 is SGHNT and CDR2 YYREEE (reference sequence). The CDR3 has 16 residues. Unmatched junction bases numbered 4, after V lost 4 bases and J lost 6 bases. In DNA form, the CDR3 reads TGTGCCAGCAGCCGAGGGACTAGCGGGAGGGCCAATGAGCAGTTCTTC. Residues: CASSRGTSGRANEQFF.

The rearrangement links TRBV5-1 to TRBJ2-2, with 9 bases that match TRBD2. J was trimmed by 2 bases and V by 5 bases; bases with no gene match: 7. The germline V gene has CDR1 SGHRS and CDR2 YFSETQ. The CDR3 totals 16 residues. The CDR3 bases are TGCGCCAGCAGGTACTCGACTAGCGGTAACACCGGGGAGCTGTTTTTT. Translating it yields CASRYSTSGNTGELFF. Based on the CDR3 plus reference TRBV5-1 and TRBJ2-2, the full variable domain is KAGVTQTPRYLIKTRGQQVTLSCSPISGHRSVSWYQQTPGQGLQFLFEYFSETQRNKGNFPGRFSGRQFSNSRSEMNVSTLELGDSALYLCASRYSTSGNTGELFFGEGSRLTVL.

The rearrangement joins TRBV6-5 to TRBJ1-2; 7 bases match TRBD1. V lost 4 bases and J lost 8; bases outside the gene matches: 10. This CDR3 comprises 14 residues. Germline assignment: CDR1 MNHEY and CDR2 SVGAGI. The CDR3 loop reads CASSLVGGLEGYTF. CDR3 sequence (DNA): TGTGCCAGCAGTTTGGTAGGGGGCCTGGAGGGCTACACCTTC.

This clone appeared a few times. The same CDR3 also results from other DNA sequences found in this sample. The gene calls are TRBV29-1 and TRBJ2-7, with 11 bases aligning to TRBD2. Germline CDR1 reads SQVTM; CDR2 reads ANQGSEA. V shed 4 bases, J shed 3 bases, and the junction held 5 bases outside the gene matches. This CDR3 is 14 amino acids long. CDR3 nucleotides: TGCAGCGTTGGGCGCACTAGCGGGAGCTACGAGCAGTACTTC. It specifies CSVGRTSGSYEQYF.

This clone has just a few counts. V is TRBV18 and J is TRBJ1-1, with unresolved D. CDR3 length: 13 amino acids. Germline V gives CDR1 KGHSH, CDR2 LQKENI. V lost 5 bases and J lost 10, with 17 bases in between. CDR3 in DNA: TGTGCCAGCTCATCAAACGTCGGACTTGGAGCTTTCTTT. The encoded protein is CASSSNVGLGAFF.

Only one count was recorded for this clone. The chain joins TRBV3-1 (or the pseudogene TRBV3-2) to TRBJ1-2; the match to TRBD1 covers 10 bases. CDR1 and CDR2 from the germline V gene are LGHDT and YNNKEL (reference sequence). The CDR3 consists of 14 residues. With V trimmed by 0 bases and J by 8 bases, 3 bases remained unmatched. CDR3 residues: CASSQDWTGGGYTF. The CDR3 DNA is TGTGCCAGCAGCCAAGATTGGACAGGGGGAGGCTACACCTTC.

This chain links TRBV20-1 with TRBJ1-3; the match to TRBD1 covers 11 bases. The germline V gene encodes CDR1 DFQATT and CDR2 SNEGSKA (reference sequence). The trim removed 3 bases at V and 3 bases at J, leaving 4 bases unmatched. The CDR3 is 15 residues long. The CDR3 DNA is TGCAGTGCTAGTGGGACAGGGGGAGTTGGAAACACCATATATTTT. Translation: CSASGTGGVGNTIYF.

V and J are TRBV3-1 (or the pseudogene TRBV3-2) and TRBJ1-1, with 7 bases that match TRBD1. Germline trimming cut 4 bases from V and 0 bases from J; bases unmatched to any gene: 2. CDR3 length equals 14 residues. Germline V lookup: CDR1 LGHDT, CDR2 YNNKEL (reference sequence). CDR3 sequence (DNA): TGTGCCAGCAGCCTTGGACAGGTGAACACTGAAGCTTTCTTT. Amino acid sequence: CASSLGQVNTEAFF.

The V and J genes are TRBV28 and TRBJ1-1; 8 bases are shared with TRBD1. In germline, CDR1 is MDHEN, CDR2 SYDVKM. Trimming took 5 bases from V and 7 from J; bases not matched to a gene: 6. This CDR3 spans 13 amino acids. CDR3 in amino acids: CASSNQGALEAFF. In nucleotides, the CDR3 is TGTGCCAGCAGTAACCAGGGGGCCCTTGAAGCTTTCTTT.

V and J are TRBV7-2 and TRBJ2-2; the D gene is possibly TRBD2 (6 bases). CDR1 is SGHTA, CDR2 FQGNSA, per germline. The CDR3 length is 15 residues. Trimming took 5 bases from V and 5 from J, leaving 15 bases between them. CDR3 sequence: CASSQRALGTGELFF. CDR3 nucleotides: TGTGCCAGCAGCCAGCGGGCCCTGGGGACCGGGGAGCTGTTTTTT.

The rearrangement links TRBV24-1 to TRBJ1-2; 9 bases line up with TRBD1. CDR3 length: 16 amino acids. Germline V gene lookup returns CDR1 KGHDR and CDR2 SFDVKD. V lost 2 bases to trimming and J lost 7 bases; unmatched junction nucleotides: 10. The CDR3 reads CATSDSKTGGFTGYTF. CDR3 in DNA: TGTGCCACCAGTGATTCCAAGACAGGGGGTTTTACTGGCTACACCTTC.